The clone carrying this TCR beta chain was observed many times. This entry comes from a study of T-cell reconstitution after alpha-beta-depleted transplantation in children. The authors prepared the TCRbeta library with unique molecular identifiers. TCRdb independently ran MiXCR on the PCR reads; one entry per CDR3 protein. Of about 540,000 distinct CDR3 sequences listed, around 16% are singletons. Germline-derived CDR1 and CDR2 are DFQATT and SNEGSKA (reference sequence). The V gene lost 0 bases and the J gene lost 3 bases, with 13 bases spanning the gap. CDR3 length: 15 residues. This receptor was taken from a human donor who donated a stem cell graft to a child with acute lymphoblastic leukemia. The sample was PBMCs from the stem cell graft donor, taken from the stem cell graft. The chain is built from TRBV20-1 and TRBJ2-3; D remains unclear. In nucleotides, the CDR3 is TGCAGTGCTAGAGATGGGCTGGGAAGAACAGATACGCAGTATTTT. Protein: CSARDGLGRTDTQYF.